Sequencing of this T cell receptor beta chain was carried out in a study of blood T cell repertoires in COVID-19. Profiling relied on immunoSEQ multiplex PCR, and the TCRdb table lists in-frame clones only, not all of them. This table has roughly 500,000 clones, 80% to 90% appearing once. This CDR3 contains 18 residues. CDR1 is SGHAT and CDR2 is FQNNGV in the germline V gene. Unmatched junction bases numbered 15, after V lost 1 base and J lost 10 bases. The sequenced sample consisted of PBMCs or T cells enriched from blood (not recorded which). The chain couples TRBV11-2 to TRBJ1-6, with 8 bases identical to TRBD1. This TCR came from a woman aged 60-75 years who had recovered from COVID-19. For the CDR3, the DNA is TGTGCCAGCAGCTTAGGGGCTAGAAGGACAGGGAAGGGGTCACCCCTCCACTTT. Protein sequence: CASSLGARRTGKGSPLHF.